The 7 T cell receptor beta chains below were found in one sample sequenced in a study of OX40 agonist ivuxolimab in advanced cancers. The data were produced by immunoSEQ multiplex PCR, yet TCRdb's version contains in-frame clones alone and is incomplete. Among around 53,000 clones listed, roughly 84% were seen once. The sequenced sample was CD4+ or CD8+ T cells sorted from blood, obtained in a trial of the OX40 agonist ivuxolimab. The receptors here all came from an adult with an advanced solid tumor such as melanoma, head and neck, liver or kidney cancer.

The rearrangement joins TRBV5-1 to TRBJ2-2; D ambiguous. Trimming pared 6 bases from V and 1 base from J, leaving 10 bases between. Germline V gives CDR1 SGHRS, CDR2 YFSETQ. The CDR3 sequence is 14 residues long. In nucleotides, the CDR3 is TGCGCCAGCATCCCGGACGGGAACACCGGGGAGCTGTTTTTT. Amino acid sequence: CASIPDGNTGELFF.

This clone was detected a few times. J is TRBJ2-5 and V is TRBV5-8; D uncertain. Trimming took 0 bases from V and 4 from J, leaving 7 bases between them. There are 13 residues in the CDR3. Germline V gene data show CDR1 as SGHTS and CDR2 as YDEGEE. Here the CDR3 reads CASSLANIETQYF. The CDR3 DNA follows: TGTGCCAGCAGCTTGGCAAATATAGAGACCCAGTACTTC.

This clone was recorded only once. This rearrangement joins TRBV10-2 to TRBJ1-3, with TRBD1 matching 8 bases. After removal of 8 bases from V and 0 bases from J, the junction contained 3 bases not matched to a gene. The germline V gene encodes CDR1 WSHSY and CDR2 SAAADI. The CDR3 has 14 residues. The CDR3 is CASGQGDSGNTIYF. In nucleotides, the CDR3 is TGCGCCAGCGGACAGGGAGACTCTGGAAACACCATATATTTT.

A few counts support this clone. The CDR3 loop reads CASSQDSGQETQYF. In DNA form, the CDR3 reads TGTGCCAGCAGCCAAGATTCGGGCCAAGAGACCCAGTACTTC. V is TRBV14 and J is TRBJ2-5; D is unclear. The V end lost 0 bases, the J end lost 1 base, and 6 bases lay between the germline ends. CDR1 and CDR2 from the germline V gene are SGHDN and FVKESK. The CDR3 is 14 residues long.

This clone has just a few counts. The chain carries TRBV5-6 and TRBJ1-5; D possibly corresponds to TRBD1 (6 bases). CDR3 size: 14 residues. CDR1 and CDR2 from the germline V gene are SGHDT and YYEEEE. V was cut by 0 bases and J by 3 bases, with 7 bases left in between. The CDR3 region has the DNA TGTGCCAGCAGCTTGGGGACAGTCAATCAGCCCCAGCATTTT. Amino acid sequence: CASSLGTVNQPQHF.

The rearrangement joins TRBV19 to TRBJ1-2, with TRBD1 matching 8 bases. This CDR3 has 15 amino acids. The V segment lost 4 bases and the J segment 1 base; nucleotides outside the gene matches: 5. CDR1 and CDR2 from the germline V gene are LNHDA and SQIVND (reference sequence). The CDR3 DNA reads TGTGCCAGTAGTACGGACAGGGCCCGTAACTATGGCTACACCTTC. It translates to CASSTDRARNYGYTF.

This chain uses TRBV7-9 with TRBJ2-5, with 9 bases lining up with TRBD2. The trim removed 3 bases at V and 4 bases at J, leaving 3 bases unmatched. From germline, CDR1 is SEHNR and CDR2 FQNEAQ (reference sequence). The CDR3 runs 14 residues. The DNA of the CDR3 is TGTGCCAGCAGCTTCGCGGGAGGGCCAGAGACCCAGTACTTC. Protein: CASSFAGGPETQYF.